This TCR beta chain was captured in a study of CD8+ T cells in alopecia areata. cDNA reverse transcribed from extracted RNA served as the sequencing template. Assay used: immunoSEQ multiplex PCR; TCRdb lists only in-frame clones, some missing. The sample has fewer than 250,000 clones; approximately 56% are singletons. The CDR3 has 15 residues. Unmatched junction bases numbered 3, after V lost 0 bases and J lost 1 base. Germline values: CDR1 SGHRS, CDR2 YFSETQ. The treatment was: oral pan-JAK inhibitor, 5-10 mg twice daily. The chain links TRBV5-1 to TRBJ1-1; 7 positions agree with TRBD1. The sequence was collected from a human donor with alopecia areata. The sample in question was CD4+ T cells sorted from blood, obtained at week 4, from a patient treated with tofacitinib. The CDR3 loop is CASSLAGGRNTEAFF. For the CDR3, the DNA is TGCGCCAGCAGCTTGGCAGGGGGACGGAACACTGAAGCTTTCTTT. Looking up the rest from reference TRBV5-1 and TRBJ1-1 gives the full variable domain: KAGVTQTPRYLIKTRGQQVTLSCSPISGHRSVSWYQQTPGQGLQFLFEYFSETQRNKGNFPGRFSGRQFSNSRSEMNVSTLELGDSALYLCASSLAGGRNTEAFFGQGTRLTVV.